The 30 T cell receptor beta chains listed next were all sequenced from one sample in a study of chemoradiotherapy in HPV16-positive cancers. Clones were sequenced by immunoSEQ multiplex PCR, and TCRdb holds only the in-frame ones, with some missing. The data hold over 8,000 clones, with roughly two thirds observed a single time. Collection of the sample occurred from a patient who underwent chemoradiotherapy. These receptors were taken from a human donor with HPV-associated anogenital cancer.

V gene TRBV5-6 combines with J gene TRBJ1-1; D perhaps matches TRBD1 (6 bases). Germline values: CDR1 SGHDT, CDR2 YYEEEE. The V and J ends lost 2 bases and 7 bases respectively, with 9 bases between them. The CDR3 extends over 12 amino acids. The CDR3: CASSLGGVEAFF. The CDR3 region has the DNA TGTGCCAGCAGCTTAGGGGGGGTTGAAGCTTTCTTT. Combining the CDR3 with reference TRBV5-6 and TRBJ1-1 gives the whole variable domain DAGVTQSPTHLIKTRGQQVTLRCSPKSGHDTVSWYQQALGQGPQFIFQYYEEEERQRGNFPDRFSGHQFPNYSSELNVNALLLGDSALYLCASSLGGVEAFFGQGTRLTVV.

This rearrangement joins TRBV10-3 to TRBJ1-1; 7 positions match TRBD1. V trimming: 10 bases; J trimming: 3 bases; junction bases outside the gene matches: 2. CDR3 length equals 11 residues. Per germline, CDR1 ENHRY and CDR2 SYGVKD. CDR3 in amino acids: CATTGDTEAFF. CDR3 DNA sequence: TGTGCCACCACAGGGGACACTGAAGCTTTCTTT.

This chain connects TRBV28 to TRBJ2-1; 7 bases align to TRBD1. The CDR3 is made up of 14 amino acids. In germline, CDR1 is MDHEN, CDR2 SYDVKM. V dropped 4 bases and J dropped 4; count of bases not matched to a gene: 4. Here the CDR3 DNA reads TGTGCCAGCAGTTCCGGACAGGTGTACAATGAGCAGTTCTTC. It codes for CASSSGQVYNEQFF. Variable domain in full (rest from reference TRBV28 and TRBJ2-1): DVKVTQSSRYLVKRTGEKVFLECVQDMDHENMFWYRQDPGLGLRLIYFSYDVKMKEKGDIPEGYSVSREKKERFSLILESASTNQTSMYLCASSSGQVYNEQFFGPGTRLTVL.

The rearrangement uses TRBV21-1 and TRBJ2-5; the table's TRBD1 call for D was not verified on the DNA. TRBV21-1 is assigned pseudogene status. The CDR3 has 14 residues. The CDR3 sequence is CASTPDRYRETQYF. The CDR3 DNA reads as TGTGCCAGCACCCCTGACAGATACCGAGAGACCCAGTACTTC.

A single count supports this clone. V and J are TRBV4-1 and TRBJ2-3; the D is unclear. Between the trimmed V and J ends, which lost 0 bases and 1 base, there was a span of 20 bases. The CDR3 extends over 19 amino acids. CDR1 and CDR2 (germline): MGHRA, YSYEKL. The CDR3 DNA reads TGCGCCAGCAGCCAAGAGGATTACAGTTTTCGCTGGGGCACAGATACGCAGTATTTT. Amino acids: CASSQEDYSFRWGTDTQYF.

This chain uses TRBV4-1 with TRBJ1-3; no clear D gene. V lost 1 base, J lost 0 bases, and 10 bases lay in between. CDR3 length: 16 residues. CDR1 and CDR2 from the germline V gene are MGHRA and YSYEKL. CDR3 in amino acids: CASSQAFTNSGNTIYF. CDR3 in DNA: TGCGCCAGCAGCCAAGCGTTTACCAACTCTGGAAACACCATATATTTT.

This clone was observed a few times. The chain carries TRBV10-3 and TRBJ1-2; TRBD1 matches 8 bases. This CDR3 spans 13 amino acids. CDR1 is ENHRY and CDR2 is SYGVKD in the germline V gene. V trimming: 6 bases; J trimming: 6 bases; junction bases outside the gene matches: 6. CDR3 loop: CAISKDRGDGYTF. CDR3 in DNA: TGTGCCATCAGCAAAGACAGGGGCGATGGCTACACCTTC.

The rearrangement uses TRBV7-9 and TRBJ1-6, with D perhaps matching TRBD1 (6 bases). This CDR3 is 14 amino acids long. V lost 6 bases and J lost 5, with 11 bases in between. CDR1 is SEHNR and CDR2 is FQNEAQ in the germline V gene (reference sequence). The CDR3 spells CASSLQGNNSPLHF. In DNA, the CDR3 is TGTGCCAGCAGTTTACAGGGAAATAATTCACCCCTCCACTTT.

This clone has just a few counts. The chain employs TRBV14 and TRBJ1-2; weak D call: TRBD1 (5 bases). The CDR3 is 14 residues long. Germline V gives CDR1 SGHDN, CDR2 FVKESK. V dropped 0 bases and J dropped 5 bases, with 10 bases sitting between them. The CDR3 is CASSQDKQAYGYTF. DNA for the CDR3: TGTGCCAGCAGCCAAGATAAACAGGCATATGGCTACACCTTC.

CDR3: CATSSSGETQYF. The CDR3, as DNA: TGTGCCACCAGCAGTAGTGGGGAGACCCAGTACTTC. This rearrangement joins TRBV15 to TRBJ2-5; no clear D gene. V lost 3 bases and J lost 5, with 7 bases in between. The germline V gene encodes CDR1 LNHNV and CDR2 YYDKDF (reference sequence). This CDR3 comprises 12 residues.

The genes are TRBV10-2 and TRBJ1-2; 8 bases are shared with TRBD1. The CDR3 loop spans 13 amino acids. CDR1 is WSHSY, CDR2 SAAADI, per germline. V was pared by 7 bases and J by 7 bases, with 8 bases of the junction left unmatched. CDR3: CASKGQGAVGYTF. CDR3 nucleotide sequence: TGCGCCAGCAAAGGCCAGGGGGCGGTTGGCTACACCTTC.

The chain joins TRBV5-8 to TRBJ2-3; 8 bases match TRBD2. This CDR3 has 16 amino acids. The V and J ends lost 2 bases and 8 bases, in that order; junction bases with no gene match: 13. CDR1 SGHTS and CDR2 YDEGEE come from the germline V gene. The CDR3 DNA reads as TGTGCCAGCAGCTTAGCCAGCGGGGGATATGAAGGTACGCAGTATTTT. Its translation: CASSLASGGYEGTQYF.

This chain joins TRBV9 and TRBJ2-1, with 7 positions matching TRBD2. Germline V lookup: CDR1 SGDLS, CDR2 YYNGEE. The CDR3 has 15 residues. The junction had 5 bases not matched to a gene; V was cut back by 3 bases and J by 2 bases. DNA of the CDR3: TGTGCCAGCAGCGAGGCGGGGGTTACCTACAATGAGCAGTTCTTC. Protein product: CASSEAGVTYNEQFF.

The genes are TRBV19 and TRBJ2-1; TRBD2 might be the D (7 bases). The CDR3 runs 14 residues. Trimming removed 10 bases from V and 5 bases from J, with 18 bases in between. CDR1 LNHDA and CDR2 SQIVND come from the germline V gene (reference sequence). In DNA, the CDR3 is TGTGCCACCAAGGGGGACTACCTTAACAATGAGCAGTTCTTC. This translates into CATKGDYLNNEQFF.

V gene TRBV6-5 combines with J gene TRBJ1-6; the D gene is possibly TRBD1 (5 bases). The CDR3 has 14 residues. The ends were cut back, 7 bases at V and 9 bases at J, with 16 bases in the middle. Per germline, CDR1 MNHEY and CDR2 SVGAGI. CDR3 DNA sequence: TGTGCCAGCACTGAAGGGGACCTTGGTTCACCCCTCCACTTT. Its protein product is CASTEGDLGSPLHF.

There are a few counts of this clone. The rearrangement links TRBV5-1 to TRBJ2-1; no definite D call. Germline CDR1 reads SGHRS; CDR2 reads YFSETQ. V was shortened by 8 bases and J by 11 bases, with 5 bases between the two germline ends. The CDR3 sequence is 8 residues long. The CDR3 loop reads CARSKQFF. For the CDR3, the DNA is TGCGCCAGAAGTAAGCAGTTCTTC.

The rearrangement uses TRBV30 and TRBJ1-2; the D is unclear. Germline CDR1 reads GTSNPN; CDR2 reads SVGIG (reference sequence). This CDR3 spans 13 amino acids. Deletions cut 0 bases from V and 8 bases from J, with 13 bases between. The CDR3 is CAWSVVGSQGYTF. The CDR3 coding sequence is TGTGCCTGGAGTGTAGTAGGGTCGCAGGGCTACACCTTC.

A word on this clone: The junction shows a germline mismatch at one end, possibly a read error. The chain is built from TRBV29-1 and TRBJ1-5, with D maybe TRBD1 (6 bases). The CDR3 sequence is 13 residues long. Germline CDR1 and CDR2: SQVTM and ANQGSEA. CDR3 sequence reads: CSVEEGGNQPQHF. The DNA for the CDR3 is TGCAGCGTGGAAGAGGGGGGCAATCAGCCCCAGCATTTT.

This clone appeared a single time. This chain links TRBV28 with TRBJ1-2, with D perhaps TRBD1 (5 bases). CDR1 MDHEN and CDR2 SYDVKM come from the germline V gene. The CDR3 totals 13 residues. Deletions cut 2 bases from V and 7 bases from J, with 11 bases between. CDR3 DNA sequence: TGTGCCAGCAGTTTACTAGACGGGGGTGGCTACACCTTC. Amino acids: CASSLLDGGGYTF.

The chain employs TRBV6-1 and TRBJ1-2, with D maybe TRBD1 (5 bases). CDR3 length: 15 amino acids. Germline V gives CDR1 MNHNS, CDR2 SASEGT. Trimming took 7 bases from V and 4 from J, leaving 19 bases between them. This CDR3 is CASTETSGAIYGYTF. The DNA of the CDR3 is TGTGCCAGCACCGAAACCTCCGGGGCGATCTATGGCTACACCTTC.

This sequence joins TRBV7-2 and TRBJ2-7; 7 nucleotides align to TRBD1. J gave up 3 bases and V 6 bases, and 11 bases lay outside the gene matches. This CDR3 has 15 residues. CDR1 is SGHTA, CDR2 FQGNSA, per germline. The CDR3: CASRLTRTGVYEQYF. DNA of the CDR3: TGTGCCAGCAGACTTACAAGGACAGGAGTCTACGAGCAGTACTTC.

In its sample, this clone is medium-sized. The CDR3 DNA reads as TGTGCCAGCAGCCTCCGGCGGGCTGGGTACACCATATATTTT. Residues: CASSLRRAGYTIYF. The chain links TRBV7-8 to TRBJ1-3; no firm D call. V lost 5 bases and J 8 bases, leaving 16 bases between the germline ends. The CDR3 contains 14 residues. Germline V CDR1 and CDR2: SGHVS, FQNEAQ.

The table lists this clone with a few counts. This rearrangement joins TRBV2 to TRBJ1-5; the match to TRBD1 covers 7 bases. V dropped 8 bases and J dropped 5; count of bases not matched to a gene: 6. This CDR3 is 13 amino acids long. Germline CDR1 is SNHLY and CDR2 is FYNNEI. As DNA, the CDR3 is TGTGCCAGCCAATGGGACAGCGATCAGCCCCAGCATTTT. This sequence encodes CASQWDSDQPQHF. Full variable domain (rest looked up from reference TRBV2 and TRBJ1-5): EPEVTQTPSHQVTQMGQEVILRCVPISNHLYFYWYRQILGQKVEFLVSFYNNEISEKSEIFDDQFSVERPDGSNFTLKIRSTKLEDSAMYFCASQWDSDQPQHFGDGTRLSIL.

V and J are TRBV30 and TRBJ2-5; TRBD2 aligns across 8 bases. Germline V CDR1 and CDR2: GTSNPN, SVGIG (reference sequence). Trimming took 5 bases from V and 4 from J; bases not matched to a gene: 9. The CDR3 length is 14 residues. The chain's CDR3 is CAWVSRGGGETQYF. Written as DNA, the CDR3 is TGTGCCTGGGTTTCACGGGGGGGAGGAGAGACCCAGTACTTC.

The CDR3: CASSRTGSANTEAFF. CDR3 DNA: TGTGCCAGCAGCCGGACGGGGAGCGCGAACACTGAAGCTTTCTTT. The V gene is TRBV9, the J gene TRBJ1-1; D remains unclear. Germline V CDR1 and CDR2: SGDLS, YYNGEE. V lost 4 bases and J lost 1, with 14 bases in between. The CDR3 is made up of 15 amino acids.

The V gene is TRBV29-1, the J gene TRBJ2-3; D perhaps matches TRBD2 (7 bases). The CDR3 extends over 14 amino acids. Germline-derived CDR1 and CDR2 are SQVTM and ANQGSEA. V was cut by 3 bases and J by 4 bases, with 14 bases left in between. The CDR3 DNA follows: TGCAGCGTTGATCCCGGGGGGCCGGCAGATACGCAGTATTTT. Translating it yields CSVDPGGPADTQYF.

The chain joins TRBV15 to TRBJ1-6; D unclear. CDR3 length: 12 residues. The germline gives CDR1 LNHNV, CDR2 YYDKDF (reference sequence). With 8 bases removed from V and 5 bases from J, the gap between germline ends came to 7 bases. This CDR3 reads CATGINNSPLHF. CDR3 DNA: TGTGCCACCGGGATAAATAATTCACCCCTCCACTTT. Full variable domain (remainder filled in from reference TRBV15 and TRBJ1-6): DAMVIQNPRYQVTQFGKPVTLSCSQTLNHNVMYWYQQKSSQAPKLLFHYYDKDFNNEADTPDNFQSRRPNTSFCFLDIRSPGLGDTAMYLCATGINNSPLHFGNGTRLTVT.

Only one count was recorded for this clone. The chain joins TRBV6-4 to TRBJ2-7, with D unclear. The V gene lost 7 bases and the J gene lost 0 bases, with 10 bases spanning the gap. Germline V gene data show CDR1 as MRHNA and CDR2 as SNTAGT. The CDR3 length is 13 residues. The CDR3 here is CASILANSYEQYF. Here the CDR3 DNA reads TGTGCCAGCATATTGGCTAACTCCTACGAGCAGTACTTC.

The chain combines TRBV7-2 with TRBJ1-2; 7 nucleotides agree with TRBD1. The junction had 3 bases not matched to a gene; V was cut back by 1 base and J by 4 bases. This CDR3 is built from 14 residues. Per the germline V gene, CDR1 is SGHTA and CDR2 is FQGNSA. In DNA, the CDR3 is TGTGCCAGCAGCTTAGGCGACAGGGTCTATGGCTACACCTTC. Translation gives CASSLGDRVYGYTF. Using reference TRBV7-2 and TRBJ1-2 for the parts outside the CDR3, the full variable domain is GAGVSQSPSNKVTEKGKDVELRCDPISGHTALYWYRQSLGQGLEFLIYFQGNSAPDKSGLPSDRFSAERTGGSVSTLTIQRTQQEDSAVYLCASSLGDRVYGYTFGSGTRLTVV.

By frequency in the sample, this clone is medium-sized. The CDR3 bases are TGTGCCAGCAGCTTAGCGAAGTGGGACGTAGACTCGTATGGCTACACCTTC. Translating gives CASSLAKWDVDSYGYTF. The chain couples TRBV7-8 to TRBJ1-2; D is possibly TRBD1 (5 bases). Deletions cut 0 bases from V and 5 bases from J, with 19 bases between. The CDR3 sequence is 17 residues long. Per the germline V gene, CDR1 is SGHVS and CDR2 is FQNEAQ.